The 16 T cell receptor beta chains below were found in one sample sequenced in a study of identical twins. MiXCR, run by TCRdb on the 5' RACE reads, gives a single entry per CDR3 protein. The sample consists of approximately 600,000 distinct CDR3 sequences, approximately 10% of them appearing once. The same data also went into a second study, on yellow fever vaccine responses in identical twins.

Input material: PBMCs. Receptor source: a woman aged 18-29 years in good health.

This clonotype was counted ten times or more. The CDR3 coding sequence is TGTGCTACAAACCGGGACATTAGGGATGAAAAACTGTTTTTT. It translates to CATNRDIRDEKLFF. This chain joins TRBV10-3 and TRBJ1-4; possible D gene TRBD1, 6 bases. This CDR3 region has 14 residues. CDR1 ENHRY and CDR2 SYGVKD come from the germline V gene.

This clonotype was observed at least ten times. The CDR3: CASSYGTSDQETQYF. CDR3 bases: TGTGCCAGCAGTTACGGGACTAGCGATCAAGAGACCCAGTACTTC. The chain employs TRBV6-2 or TRBV6-3 and TRBJ2-5, with 10 positions matching TRBD2. The CDR3 has 15 amino acids. Germline CDR1 reads MNHEY; CDR2 reads SVGEGT. After removal of 2 bases from V and 2 bases from J, the junction contained 2 bases not matched to a gene.

This clonotype was counted at least ten times. The CDR3 nucleotides read TGTGCCAGCAGCCAAGATGGCGGGGGGGGTACCCAGTACTTC. Amino acid sequence: CASSQDGGGGTQYF. The rearrangement links TRBV3-1 to TRBJ2-5; 9 bases match TRBD2. Germline CDR1 reads LGHDT; CDR2 reads YNNKEL (reference sequence). The CDR3 sequence is 14 residues long. Trimming at V came to 0 bases and at J to 8 bases, leaving 4 bases not matched to a gene.

This clonotype was detected only a few times. This rearrangement joins TRBV30 to TRBJ2-2; D is tentatively TRBD1 or TRBD2 (5 bases each). V gave up 2 bases and J gave up 13 bases, with 11 bases separating them. The CDR3 sequence is 11 residues long. Germline V gives CDR1 GTSNPN, CDR2 SVGIG (reference sequence). The CDR3, as DNA: TGTGCCTGGAGTTTGGTGGGACGGCTGTTTTTT. Translating it yields CAWSLVGRLFF.

The V call is TRBV12-3 or TRBV12-4, the J call TRBJ1-1, with TRBD1 as a possible D gene (6 bases). The V gene lost 4 bases and the J gene lost 1 base, with 16 bases spanning the gap. The CDR3 loop spans 16 amino acids. CDR3 coding DNA: TGTGCCAGCAGTTGGTCCCAGGGGCGGACGAACACTGAAGCTTTCTTT. Protein: CASSWSQGRTNTEAFF.

This clonotype showed up many times. The rearrangement links TRBV9 to TRBJ2-1, with 7 bases fitting TRBD2. V trimming: 0 bases; J trimming: 10 bases; junction bases outside the gene matches: 10. In germline, CDR1 is SGDLS, CDR2 YYNGEE. The CDR3 has 15 residues. Here the CDR3 reads CASSVASGTMGEQFF. The CDR3 DNA is TGTGCCAGCAGCGTAGCTAGCGGCACAATGGGAGAGCAGTTCTTC.

This chain connects TRBV7-3 to TRBJ2-1, with 10 bases aligning to TRBD2. The germline gives CDR1 SGHTA, CDR2 FQGTGA. The V and J ends lost 5 bases and 2 bases, in that order; junction bases with no gene match: 3. The CDR3 spans 15 residues. This CDR3 reads CASSQGLATYNEQFF. In DNA, the CDR3 is TGTGCCAGCAGCCAGGGACTAGCGACCTACAATGAGCAGTTCTTC. Looking up the rest from reference TRBV7-3 and TRBJ2-1 gives the full variable domain: GAGVSQTPSNKVTEKGKYVELRCDPISGHTALYWYRQSLGQGPEFLIYFQGTGAADDSGLPNDRFFAVRPEGSVSTLKIQRTERGDSAVYLCASSQGLATYNEQFFGPGTRLTVL.

The table lists this clonotype with a few counts. The chain carries TRBV3-1 and TRBJ1-5; perhaps TRBD1 as D (6 bases). Trimming shortened V by 4 bases and J by 5 bases, and 9 bases separated the two germline ends. The germline V gene encodes CDR1 LGHDT and CDR2 YNNKEL (reference sequence). There are 13 residues in the CDR3. The CDR3 reads CASSRGADQPQHF. Written as DNA, the CDR3 is TGTGCCAGCAGCCGGGGGGCAGATCAGCCCCAGCATTTT.

This clonotype was counted between two and nine times. The rearrangement uses TRBV7-8 and TRBJ2-5; D assignment may be TRBD1 or TRBD2 (5 bases each). The CDR3 totals 14 residues. Trimming removed 4 bases from V and 1 base from J, with 10 bases in between. Germline V gene lookup returns CDR1 SGHVS and CDR2 FQNEAQ. This chain's CDR3 is CASSWLGGQETQYF. Written as DNA, the CDR3 is TGTGCCAGCAGCTGGCTTGGGGGCCAAGAGACCCAGTACTTC.

This clonotype was recorded a few times. The chain employs TRBV20-1 and TRBJ2-5, with 7 bases that match TRBD1. The CDR3 contains 17 residues. The J segment lost 0 bases and the V segment lost 6 bases, leaving 16 bases of the junction unmatched. Germline assignment: CDR1 DFQATT and CDR2 SNEGSKA (reference sequence). CDR3 sequence (DNA): TGCAGTGCGGAAAGGGACAGATTACTTCTGTACCAAGAGACCCAGTACTTC. It codes for CSAERDRLLLYQETQYF.

The table lists this clonotype with a few counts. The chain is built from TRBV4-3 and TRBJ2-7; no definite D call. This CDR3 contains 18 residues. Trimming removed 0 bases from V and 0 bases from J, with 18 bases in between. Germline CDR1 LGHNA, CDR2 YSLEER. DNA for the CDR3: TGCGCCAGCAGCCAAGATCCGCCGGGCCCCCGCAGCTCCTACGAGCAGTACTTC. It codes for CASSQDPPGPRSSYEQYF.

This clonotype was seen ten or more times. This chain connects TRBV12-3 or TRBV12-4 to TRBJ1-2; perhaps TRBD1 as D (5 bases). V dropped 5 bases and J dropped 6 bases, with 13 bases sitting between them. CDR3 length: 13 residues. DNA of the CDR3: TGTGCCAGCAGTCCCGTCAGGGACGATGGCTACACCTTC. Translation: CASSPVRDDGYTF.

The table lists this clonotype with a few counts. The V call is TRBV7-9, the J call TRBJ2-7; D might be TRBD1 or TRBD2, each matching 7 bases. Trimming took off 1 base at V and 4 bases at J, with 14 bases between the two ends. The CDR3 is made up of 15 amino acids. The germline gives CDR1 SEHNR, CDR2 FQNEAQ (reference sequence). CDR3: CASSLELATGYEQYF. CDR3 sequence (DNA): TGTGCCAGCAGCTTAGAACTAGCGACAGGGTACGAGCAGTACTTC.

The chain recombines TRBV18 with TRBJ1-5; D gene ambiguous. The CDR3 runs 14 residues. The germline V gene encodes CDR1 KGHSH and CDR2 LQKENI. V gave up 3 bases and J gave up 3 bases, with 9 bases separating them. The CDR3 DNA sequence: TGTGCCAGCTCACCTTCAGCGAACAATCAGCCCCAGCATTTT. It specifies CASSPSANNQPQHF.

This clonotype was observed a handful of times. The chain uses TRBV27 and TRBJ2-5; TRBD1 might be the D (5 bases). Trimming cost V 5 bases and J 2 bases, with 18 bases left between them. The CDR3 length is 16 residues. Per germline, CDR1 MNHEY and CDR2 SMNVEV (reference sequence). The CDR3, as DNA: TGTGCCAGCAGTCACACAGGCCGTAAAACTCAAGAGACCCAGTACTTC. Its translation is CASSHTGRKTQETQYF.

This clonotype was counted many times. The rearrangement links TRBV30 to TRBJ1-5; D unclear. Germline CDR1 is GTSNPN and CDR2 is SVGIG (reference sequence). Trimming took off 0 bases at V and 4 bases at J, with 7 bases between the two ends. There are 13 residues in the CDR3. The CDR3 here is CAWSVTENQPQHF. The CDR3 DNA sequence: TGTGCCTGGAGTGTGACGGAGAATCAGCCCCAGCATTTT. The full variable domain, completed using reference TRBV30 and TRBJ1-5, is SQTIHQWPATLVQPVGSPLSLECTVEGTSNPNLYWYRQAAGRGLQLLFYSVGIGQISSEVPQNLSASRPQDRQFILSSKKLLLSDSGFYLCAWSVTENQPQHFGDGTRLSIL.